This TCR beta chain emerged from a study of response to subunit inactivated influenza vaccine. Study-level points and caveats: Few additional T cells are recruited per seasonal influenza vaccination, authors suggested.

With regard to this clonotype: Its antigen remains unidentified.

TCRdb fed the RT-PCR reads into MiXCR, producing one record per CDR3 protein. The sample shows about 780,000 distinct CDR3 sequences, around 20% of them seen only once. The sequence derives from a man aged 45-65 years who received an inactivated influenza vaccine. The source material was PBMCs from blood, sampled 5 days after vaccination.

For the CDR3, the DNA is TGTGCCAGCAGTGAACCGAGGGGGGGCCTCGATGAGCAGTTCTTC. This gives the protein CASSEPRGGLDEQFF. The gene calls are TRBV2 and TRBJ2-1; tentatively, D is TRBD2 (7 bases). Between the trimmed V and J ends, which lost 2 bases and 8 bases, there was a span of 16 bases. This CDR3 is 15 amino acids long. The germline V gene encodes CDR1 SNHLY and CDR2 FYNNEI.